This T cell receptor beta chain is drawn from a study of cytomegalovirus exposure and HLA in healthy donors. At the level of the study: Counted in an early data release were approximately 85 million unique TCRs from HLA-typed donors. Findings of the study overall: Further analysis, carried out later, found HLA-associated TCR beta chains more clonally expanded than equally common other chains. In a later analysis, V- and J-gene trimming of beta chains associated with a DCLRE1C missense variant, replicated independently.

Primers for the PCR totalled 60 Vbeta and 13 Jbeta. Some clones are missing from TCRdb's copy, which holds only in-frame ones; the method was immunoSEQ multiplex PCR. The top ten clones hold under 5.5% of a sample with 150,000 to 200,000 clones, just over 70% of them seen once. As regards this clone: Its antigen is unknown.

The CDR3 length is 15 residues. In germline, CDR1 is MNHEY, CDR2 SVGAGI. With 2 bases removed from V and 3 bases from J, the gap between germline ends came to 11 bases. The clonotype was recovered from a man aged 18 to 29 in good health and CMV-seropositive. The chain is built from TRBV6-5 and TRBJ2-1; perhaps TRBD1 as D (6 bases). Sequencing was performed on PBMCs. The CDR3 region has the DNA TGTGCCAGCAGTTACGGTCAGGGGATCTACAATGAGCAGTTCTTC. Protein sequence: CASSYGQGIYNEQFF.